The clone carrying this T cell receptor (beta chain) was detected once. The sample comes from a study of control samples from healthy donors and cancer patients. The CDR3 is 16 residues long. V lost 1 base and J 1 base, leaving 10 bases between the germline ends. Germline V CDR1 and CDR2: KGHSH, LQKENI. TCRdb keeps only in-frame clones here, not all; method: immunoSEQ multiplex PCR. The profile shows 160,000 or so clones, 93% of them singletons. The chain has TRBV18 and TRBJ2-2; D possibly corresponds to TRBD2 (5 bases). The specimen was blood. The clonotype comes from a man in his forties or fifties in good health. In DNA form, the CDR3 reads TGTGCCAGCTCACCACAATTAGGGAGGAACACCGGGGAGCTGTTTTTT. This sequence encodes CASSPQLGRNTGELFF.